The rows below give T cell receptor beta chains drawn from one sample of a study of OX40 agonist ivuxolimab in advanced cancers. Some clones are missing from TCRdb's copy, which holds only in-frame ones; the method was immunoSEQ multiplex PCR. The data show around 49,000 clones, 87% seen once. Specimen: CD4+ or CD8+ T cells sorted from blood, collected in a trial of the OX40 agonist ivuxolimab. The receptors derive from an adult with an advanced solid tumor such as melanoma, head and neck, liver or kidney cancer. Each CDR3 is given with its conserved first and last residue. A D gene is named only where the DNA matches it firmly. Rows may omit the clone size; those that give it use once, few, many or a size class.

D: .; V: TRBV14; size: .; J: TRBJ2-3; DNA: TGTGCCAGCAGCCAAGATCCCATAGGCCTCGGCACTTACGAGCCAGATACGCAGTATTTT; CDR3: CASSQDPIGLGTYEPDTQYF
D: .; V: TRBV5-4; size: .; J: TRBJ1-3; DNA: TGTGCCAGCAGCGCCTCAGGAAACACCATATATTTT; CDR3: CASSASGNTIYF
D: .; V: TRBV11-2; size: .; J: TRBJ2-5; DNA: TGTGCCAGCAGCCAAATTAAAGAGACCCAGTACTTC; CDR3: CASSQIKETQYF
D: .; V: TRBV27; size: .; J: TRBJ2-3; DNA: TGTGCCAGCAGTTTAAGCTACGACACAGATACGCAGTATTTT; CDR3: CASSLSYDTDTQYF
D: .; V: TRBV27; size: .; J: TRBJ2-1; DNA: TGTGCCAGCAGTTTTGGGGGAACCTACAATGAGCAGTTCTTC; CDR3: CASSFGGTYNEQFF
D: TRBD1; V: TRBV7-8; size: .; J: TRBJ2-3; DNA: TGTGCCAGCAGCTTCCCCCAACAGGGGTCGACAGATACGCAGTATTTT; CDR3: CASSFPQQGSTDTQYF
D: .; V: TRBV19; size: .; J: TRBJ2-7; DNA: TGTGCCAGTAGTATAAATCTTTGGGGAAACGAGCAGTACTTC; CDR3: CASSINLWGNEQYF
D: TRBD1; V: TRBV27; size: .; J: TRBJ2-1; DNA: TGTGCCAGCAGTTTATGGCCGGGACAGAGCTCCTACAATGAGCAGTTCTTC; CDR3: CASSLWPGQSSYNEQFF
D: TRBD1; V: TRBV7-9; size: .; J: TRBJ1-1; DNA: TGTGCCAGCAGCCCACCCACAGGGGTGAACACTGAAGCTTTCTTT; CDR3: CASSPPTGVNTEAFF
D: TRBD1; V: TRBV27; size: .; J: TRBJ2-7; DNA: TGTGCCAGCAGTAGAATGGGACAGGGCGGCTCCTACGAGCAGTACTTC; CDR3: CASSRMGQGGSYEQYF
D: TRBD2; V: TRBV9; size: once; J: TRBJ2-1; DNA: TGTGCCAGCAGCGTAGGGGGACTAGTAGTGGACAATGAGCAGTTCTTC; CDR3: CASSVGGLVVDNEQFF
D: TRBD1; V: TRBV6-6; size: .; J: TRBJ1-1; DNA: TGTGCCAGCAGTTACACAGGGGTACACACTGAAGCTTTCTTT; CDR3: CASSYTGVHTEAFF
D: .; V: TRBV7-8; size: .; J: TRBJ2-1; DNA: TGTGCCAGCAGCTTAACTCCAGGGAGCCTTCACAATGAGCAGTTCTTC; CDR3: CASSLTPGSLHNEQFF
D: .; V: TRBV13; size: .; J: TRBJ2-7; DNA: TGTGCCAGCAGCTCGGGACCCAACGAGCAGTACTTC; CDR3: CASSSGPNEQYF
D: TRBD2; V: TRBV5-4; size: .; J: TRBJ2-7; DNA: TGTGCCAGCAGCTTTAGCGGGGGTTCCTATTACGAGCAGTACTTC; CDR3: CASSFSGGSYYEQYF